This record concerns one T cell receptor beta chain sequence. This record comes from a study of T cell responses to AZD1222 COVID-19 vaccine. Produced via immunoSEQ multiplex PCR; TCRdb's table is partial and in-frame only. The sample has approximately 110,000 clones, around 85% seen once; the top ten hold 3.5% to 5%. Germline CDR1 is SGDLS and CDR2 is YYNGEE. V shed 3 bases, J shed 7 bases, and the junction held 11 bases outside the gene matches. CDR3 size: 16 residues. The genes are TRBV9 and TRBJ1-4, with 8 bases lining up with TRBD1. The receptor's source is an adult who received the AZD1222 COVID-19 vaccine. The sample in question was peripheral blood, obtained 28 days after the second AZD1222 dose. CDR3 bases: TGTGCCAGCAGCGCGTCCGGACAGGGAGGACGTGAAAAACTGTTTTTT. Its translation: CASSASGQGGREKLFF.